These 28 T cell receptor beta chains were sequenced from one sample in a study of blood T cells in healthy people across ages. A sample-barcoded 5' primer and a J-beta primer mix were used in a second PCR of about 7 to 12 cycles. TCRdb recomputed calls from the 5' RACE reads with MiXCR, one row per CDR3 protein. Among over 1,500,000 distinct CDR3 sequences listed, 49% were seen once. The specimen was blood. The receptors here all came from a woman between 40 and 55 years old in good health.

The DNA of the CDR3 is TGTGCCAGCAGTTCCCTAGCGGGGGACGGTATCGGAGAGCAGTTCTTC. This encodes CASSSLAGDGIGEQFF. This chain links TRBV28 with TRBJ2-1, with 10 nucleotides matching TRBD2. Germline CDR1 is MDHEN and CDR2 is SYDVKM. Trimming removed 4 bases from V and 10 bases from J; junction bases left unmatched: 13. The length of the CDR3 is 16 residues. Drawing the rest from reference TRBV28 and TRBJ2-1, the complete variable domain is DVKVTQSSRYLVKRTGEKVFLECVQDMDHENMFWYRQDPGLGLRLIYFSYDVKMKEKGDIPEGYSVSREKKERFSLILESASTNQTSMYLCASSSLAGDGIGEQFFGPGTRLTVL.

This clonotype was recorded a few times. This sequence joins TRBV7-2 and TRBJ2-5; D is perhaps TRBD1 or TRBD2 (5 bases each). The CDR3 length is 13 residues. Germline V CDR1 and CDR2: SGHTA, FQGNSA. V gave up 0 bases and J gave up 8 bases, with 10 bases separating them. CDR3 region: CASSLAPGRTQYF. In nucleotides, the CDR3 is TGTGCCAGCAGCTTAGCGCCAGGGAGAACCCAGTACTTC.

This chain connects TRBV24-1 to TRBJ2-7; 7 nucleotides match TRBD1. The assigned J gene may be wrong: the sequence end matches TRBJ2-5 better. The germline gives CDR1 KGHDR, CDR2 SFDVKD. This CDR3 comprises 16 residues. CDR3 DNA: TGTGCCACCAGTGATCCGAGACCGGGACAGAAAGAGACCCAGTACTTC. It translates to CATSDPRPGQKETQYF.

The chain links TRBV29-1 to TRBJ1-2, with a possible D match to TRBD1 (6 bases). V gave up 8 bases and J gave up 2 bases, with 18 bases separating them. There are 14 residues in the CDR3. Germline V gives CDR1 SQVTM, CDR2 ANQGSEA. CDR3 sequence (DNA): TGCAGCACCGGTCCGGGACAAGAGAACTATGGCTACACCTTC. Encoded protein: CSTGPGQENYGYTF.

CDR3 sequence (DNA): TGTGCCCGCACCACGGGCGGTACGCAGTATTTT. This translates into CARTTGGTQYF. This chain connects TRBV2 to TRBJ2-3; D gene unclear. Germline CDR1 is SNHLY and CDR2 is FYNNEI. The CDR3 has 11 amino acids. V was shortened by 11 bases and J by 8 bases, with 14 bases between the two germline ends.

The gene calls are TRBV5-1 and TRBJ1-4, with 7 bases aligning to TRBD1. This CDR3 contains 16 residues. After removal of 4 bases from V and 0 bases from J, the junction contained 6 bases not matched to a gene. CDR1 is SGHRS, CDR2 YFSETQ, per germline. The CDR3 DNA sequence: TGCGCCAGCAGCCGGGGACAGATATCAACTAATGAAAAACTGTTTTTT. This encodes CASSRGQISTNEKLFF.

The V call is TRBV5-6, the J call TRBJ2-4, with TRBD2 matching over 8 bases. CDR1 is SGHDT and CDR2 is YYEEEE in the germline V gene. This CDR3 contains 13 residues. Trimming took 5 bases from V and 5 from J; bases not matched to a gene: 3. The CDR3 nucleotides are TGTGCCAGCAGTCGGACTAGCCAAAACATTCAGTACTTC. This gives the protein CASSRTSQNIQYF.

This clonotype came up many times. Compared with germline, one end of the junction differs, possibly owing to a read error. The chain employs TRBV5-1 and TRBJ1-2; 9 nucleotides match TRBD1. Per germline, CDR1 SGHRS and CDR2 YFSETQ. The CDR3 length is 14 residues. The CDR3 sequence is CASSSTGGNYGYTF. As DNA, the CDR3 is TGTGCCAGCAGCTCGACAGGGGGGAACTATGGCTACACCTTC. Combining the CDR3 with reference TRBV5-1 and TRBJ1-2 gives the whole variable domain KAGVTQTPRYLIKTRGQQVTLSCSPISGHRSVSWYQQTPGQGLQFLFEYFSETQRNKGNFPGRFSGRQFSNSRSEMNVSTLELGDSALYLCASSSTGGNYGYTFGSGTRLTVV.

The J gene is TRBJ1-6, the V gene TRBV7-2; possibly TRBD1 for D (6 bases). Germline assignment: CDR1 SGHTA and CDR2 FQGNSA. V lost 5 bases and J lost 8, with 22 bases in between. This CDR3 contains 17 residues. The CDR3 DNA is TGTGCCAGCAGCCGGAACGTCGGAGGGGGGGGTGATTCACCCCTCCACTTT. Protein: CASSRNVGGGGDSPLHF.

This chain joins TRBV6-1 and TRBJ2-7; perhaps TRBD1 as D (5 bases). This CDR3 spans 15 amino acids. V dropped 2 bases and J dropped 2 bases, with 13 bases sitting between them. CDR1 is MNHNS, CDR2 SASEGT, per germline. The CDR3 region is CASSETQGATYEQYF. DNA for the CDR3: TGTGCCAGCAGTGAAACTCAGGGTGCCACCTACGAGCAGTACTTC.

The chain joins TRBV7-9 to TRBJ1-5; 7 nucleotides line up with TRBD1. Germline CDR1 reads SEHNR; CDR2 reads FQNEAQ (reference sequence). The CDR3 spans 15 residues. Losses at the gene ends were 4 bases for V and 7 bases for J; bases not matched to a gene: 10. The CDR3 loop reads CASSSSRDSAQPQHF. CDR3 in DNA: TGTGCCAGCAGCTCGTCCCGGGACAGCGCACAGCCCCAGCATTTT. Supplemented by reference TRBV7-9 and TRBJ1-5, the full variable domain reads DTGVSQNPRHKITKRGQNVTFRCDPISEHNRLYWYRQTLGQGPEFLTYFQNEAQLEKSRLLSDRFSAERPKGSFSTLEIQRTEQGDSAMYLCASSSSRDSAQPQHFGDGTRLSIL.

As concerns this clonotype: A read error may explain this, as a much larger clone is one base away. V usage is TRBV7-2 and J usage is TRBJ2-5; weak D call: TRBD1 (6 bases). V was shortened by 2 bases and J by 4 bases, with 11 bases between the two germline ends. Germline V gene lookup returns CDR1 SGHTA and CDR2 FQGNSA. The CDR3 is made up of 14 amino acids. The CDR3 bases are TGTGCCAGCAGCTTACTCGGACAGAGAGAGACCCAGTACTTC. Its protein product is CASSLLGQRETQYF. Combining the CDR3 with reference TRBV7-2 and TRBJ2-5 gives the whole variable domain GAGVSQSPSNKVTEKGKDVELRCDPISGHTALYWYRQSLGQGLEFLIYFQGNSAPDKSGLPSDRFSAERTGGSVSTLTIQRTQQEDSAVYLCASSLLGQRETQYFGPGTRLLVL.

The chain employs TRBV6-5 and TRBJ1-1; no clear D. The CDR3 has 14 residues. The V end was cut by 2 bases, the J end by 8 bases, with 15 bases between. Germline V gene lookup returns CDR1 MNHEY and CDR2 SVGAGI. DNA for the CDR3: TGTGCCAGCAGTTACGATCGTGGGAGGAAGGAAGCTTTCTTT. This sequence encodes CASSYDRGRKEAFF.

V and J are TRBV24-1 and TRBJ2-7, with 11 bases that match TRBD1. The CDR3 extends over 15 amino acids. Losses at the gene ends were 4 bases for V and 9 bases for J; bases not matched to a gene: 10. CDR1 is KGHDR, CDR2 SFDVKD, per germline. CDR3 coding DNA: TGTGCCACCAGTGACCCTGGACAGGGGGCAGGGGGGCAGTACTTC. As protein: CATSDPGQGAGGQYF.

The chain recombines TRBV6-2 or TRBV6-3 with TRBJ2-5, with D perhaps matching TRBD2 (5 bases). Per the germline V gene, CDR1 is MNHEY and CDR2 is SVGEGT. V was cut by 6 bases and J by 5 bases, with 13 bases left in between. The length of the CDR3 is 13 residues. CDR3 nucleotides: TGTGCCAGCAGACGACTATCACAGGAGACCCAGTACTTC. Protein product: CASRRLSQETQYF.

Comments on this clonotype: Just one base apart from a much larger clone, this may be a read error. The chain uses TRBV18 and TRBJ2-5; no reliable D call. Germline V gives CDR1 KGHSH, CDR2 LQKENI. The CDR3 contains 15 residues. The CDR3 DNA reads TGTGCCGGCTCACCCGATCAGGTGGTAGGAGAGACCCAGTACTTC. Protein: CAGSPDQVVGETQYF. The whole variable domain, filled in from reference TRBV18 and TRBJ2-5, reads NAGVMQNPRHLVRRRGQEARLRCSPMKGHSHVYWYRQLPEEGLKFMVYLQKENIIDESGMPKERFSAEFPKEGPSILRIQQVVRGDSAAYFCAGSPDQVVGETQYFGPGTRLLVL.

This clonotype came up a few times. The chain combines TRBV6-6 with TRBJ1-4; a weak D match, TRBD1 (5 bases). Germline-derived CDR1 and CDR2 are MNHNY and SVGAGI (reference sequence). The CDR3 totals 16 residues. V lost 11 bases to trimming and J lost 4 bases, with 23 bases between them. The CDR3 DNA is TGTGCCTGCTCGTCGGGATGGGGCAGGCTTAATGAAAAACTGTTTTTT. Encoded protein: CACSSGWGRLNEKLFF.

In this sample, this clonotype turned up a few times. The V call is TRBV7-9, the J call TRBJ2-1, with 9 bases lining up with TRBD2. Germline V gene data show CDR1 as SEHNR and CDR2 as FQNEAQ (reference sequence). V was pared by 2 bases and J by 7 bases, with 3 bases of the junction left unmatched. The CDR3 consists of 14 residues. CDR3: CASSLTSGSNEQFF. CDR3 coding DNA: TGTGCCAGCAGCTTAACTAGCGGGTCGAATGAGCAGTTCTTC.

The count of this clonotype is one. V and J are TRBV7-8 and TRBJ2-1; D could derive from TRBD1 or TRBD2 (5 bases each). This CDR3 has 13 amino acids. V was trimmed by 5 bases and J by 7 bases, leaving 12 bases between them. Germline-derived CDR1 and CDR2 are SGHVS and FQNEAQ. The CDR3 DNA sequence: TGTGCCAGCAGCGAGGGACCCTTTAATGAGCAGTTCTTC. Its translation is CASSEGPFNEQFF.

This clonotype has just one count. The chain couples TRBV11-2 to TRBJ2-1; 11 bases fit TRBD2. Germline loops: CDR1 SGHAT, CDR2 FQNNGV. The CDR3 contains 15 residues. The V gene end was trimmed by 6 bases and the J gene end by 9 bases; junction bases not matched to a gene: 10. The DNA for the CDR3 is TGTGCCAGCAGTCCGACTAGCGGGATCAGTGGTGAGCAGTTCTTC. The encoded protein is CASSPTSGISGEQFF.

This clonotype showed up many times. V gene TRBV4-3 combines with J gene TRBJ2-1, with 10 nucleotides matching TRBD2. The CDR3 spans 16 residues. Trimming at V came to 3 bases and at J to 2 bases, leaving 4 bases not matched to a gene. In germline, CDR1 is LGHNA, CDR2 YSLEER. CDR3 sequence: CASSQASGGPYNEQFF. CDR3 coding DNA: TGCGCCAGCAGCCAGGCTAGCGGGGGCCCCTACAATGAGCAGTTCTTC.

This clonotype came up once. This rearrangement joins TRBV7-2 to TRBJ1-6; tentatively, D is TRBD1 (5 bases). Germline V gene sequence: CDR1 SGHTA, CDR2 FQGNSA. The CDR3 has 14 amino acids. The germline V and J ends were trimmed by 1 base and 8 bases, with 9 bases remaining between them. The DNA of the CDR3 is TGTGCCAGCAGCTTAGGCAGGGAGGATTCACCCCTCCACTTT. Its protein product is CASSLGREDSPLHF. Looking up the rest from reference TRBV7-2 and TRBJ1-6 gives the full variable domain: GAGVSQSPSNKVTEKGKDVELRCDPISGHTALYWYRQSLGQGLEFLIYFQGNSAPDKSGLPSDRFSAERTGGSVSTLTIQRTQQEDSAVYLCASSLGREDSPLHFGNGTRLTVT.

This clonotype was seen only a few times. CDR3 sequence (DNA): TGTGCCAGCAGTTCCGGGGGTGGCACTGAAGCTTTCTTT. Amino acids: CASSSGGGTEAFF. The chain recombines TRBV7-3 with TRBJ1-1; D may be TRBD1 (5 bases). CDR3 length: 13 residues. The V gene lost 6 bases and the J gene lost 4 bases, with 12 bases spanning the gap. Per the germline V gene, CDR1 is SGHTA and CDR2 is FQGTGA.

The CDR3 DNA reads TGTGCCAGCAGCCGCGGGACAGGGGTAAGTGAGCAGTACTTC. Amino acids: CASSRGTGVSEQYF. V usage is TRBV7-9 and J usage is TRBJ2-4; 10 bases line up with TRBD1. V lost 5 bases to trimming and J lost 13 bases; unmatched junction nucleotides: 11. The CDR3 sequence is 14 residues long. The germline gives CDR1 SEHNR, CDR2 FQNEAQ (reference sequence).

The rearrangement uses TRBV27 and TRBJ2-7; either TRBD1 or TRBD2 may fit D (5 bases each). The V gene's germline CDR1 is MNHEY and CDR2 SMNVEV (reference sequence). Trimming cost V 10 bases and J 1 base, with 20 bases left between them. The CDR3 extends over 15 amino acids. This CDR3 is CAIMSWRQGSYEQYF. The CDR3 DNA follows: TGTGCCATCATGTCCTGGAGGCAGGGATCCTACGAGCAGTACTTC.

The chain joins TRBV9 to TRBJ1-5; no firm D call. The CDR3 spans 15 residues. Per the germline V gene, CDR1 is SGDLS and CDR2 is YYNGEE. V was cut by 0 bases and J by 4 bases, with 11 bases left in between. The CDR3 region is CASSVGLDANQPQHF. The CDR3 bases are TGTGCCAGCAGCGTAGGGTTGGACGCGAATCAGCCCCAGCATTTT.

The V call is TRBV27, the J call TRBJ2-7, with D perhaps matching TRBD2 (5 bases). Germline V lookup: CDR1 MNHEY, CDR2 SMNVEV (reference sequence). Trimming took 4 bases from V and 5 from J, leaving 12 bases between them. There are 13 residues in the CDR3. The CDR3 is CASSWTEADEQYF. The CDR3 coding sequence is TGTGCCAGCAGTTGGACGGAGGCGGACGAGCAGTACTTC.

Details on this clonotype: One end of the junction varies from germline; a read error may be responsible. The genes are TRBV15 and TRBJ2-1, with D possibly being TRBD2 (6 bases). In germline, CDR1 is LNHNV, CDR2 YYDKDF (reference sequence). This CDR3 is built from 18 residues. The CDR3 nucleotides read TGTGCCACCAACAGAGATTCATCGGTAGCGGCCGGCTACAATGAGCAGTTCTTC. Translating it yields CATNRDSSVAAGYNEQFF.